This TCR beta chain is drawn from a study of technical replicates of blood from several donors. Data came from immunoSEQ multiplex PCR; TCRdb stores just in-frame clones and leaves some out. The repertoire includes under 80,000 clones, 94% of them detected once, and over 0.25% sits in the top ten. Trimming removed 4 bases from V and 1 base from J, with 16 bases in between. This CDR3 region has 16 residues. Germline lookup yields CDR1 LGHNA and CDR2 YNFKEQ. The chain couples TRBV4-2 to TRBJ1-1, with a weak D call TRBD1 (6 bases). The TCR was taken from a human donor in good health. Sequenced material: T cells isolated from PBMCs. CDR3: CASSPGGLIGNTEAFF. DNA of the CDR3: TGTGCCAGCAGCCCGGGGGGGCTGATAGGGAACACTGAAGCTTTCTTT.